One and the same sample provided the 15 T cell receptor beta chains below, sequenced in a study of T cells in women clearing cervical HPV infection. TCRdb's table, derived via immunoSEQ multiplex PCR, lists solely in-frame clones and lacks some. The data show about 48,000 clones, and the top ten clones hold around 1.5%. Sequencing was performed on blood buffy coat. These receptors all stem from a woman between 18 and 75 years old with a cervical HPV16 infection that either progressed to CIN3+ or cleared (not recorded which).

A remark on this clone: The read ends 3 residues shy of where the CDR3 ends; the end is completed using the germline J gene. This specimen includes other DNA sequences encoding the same CDR3. The chain has TRBV2 and TRBJ2-7; D may be TRBD1 (7 bases). The CDR3 is 15 residues long. Trimming left V 6 bases short and J 2 bases short, with 17 bases between. Germline loops: CDR1 SNHLY, CDR2 FYNNEI. CDR3 region: CASSHPGQRAYEQYF. The covered CDR3 bases are TGTGCCAGCAGCCACCCGGGACAGCGGGCCTACGAG.

Details on this clone: The read finishes 3 residues shy of the CDR3 end, and the germline J gene is used to complete it. V and J are TRBV10-3 and TRBJ2-3; D is possibly TRBD1 (6 bases). This CDR3 is 12 amino acids long. Germline CDR1 and CDR2: ENHRY and SYGVKD. The V end lost 11 bases, the J end lost 4 bases, and 13 bases lay between the germline ends. The CDR3 loop is CAGGQTSDTQYF. CDR3 DNA, as far as it was read: TGTGCCGGGGGCCAGACTTCAGATACG.

The CDR3 bases that were read are TGTGCCAGCTCAGTCGGAGGGGGCTCGGGTGAAAAA. Translating it yields CASSVGGGSGEK. The entire CDR3 is CASSVGGGSGEKLFF. This sequence joins TRBV5-4 and TRBJ1-4; TRBD1 agrees at 7 bases. The read is 3 residues too short to cover the CDR3 end, so that end is filled in from the germline J gene. Germline CDR1 is SGHNT and CDR2 is YYREEE (reference sequence). Germline trimming cut 7 bases from V and 7 bases from J; bases unmatched to any gene: 13. This CDR3 comprises 15 residues.

In the case of this clone: The read gets to within 3 residues of the CDR3 end, and the germline J gene fills in the rest. The chain joins TRBV19 to TRBJ1-1; 8 bases align to TRBD1. The V gene's germline CDR1 is LNHDA and CDR2 SQIVND (reference sequence). Trimming cost V 9 bases and J 0 bases; bases outside gene matches: 3. CDR3 length equals 13 residues. CDR3 DNA, as far as it was read: TGTGCCAGCAGGGGGCCGGTGAACACTGAA. Its translation: CASRGPVNTE. The CDR3 reads in full as CASRGPVNTEAFF.

On this clone: The read gets to within 3 residues of the CDR3 end, and the germline J gene fills in the rest. This rearrangement joins TRBV2 to TRBJ1-4, with TRBD1 matching 7 bases. Germline V lookup: CDR1 SNHLY, CDR2 FYNNEI. V gave up 6 bases and J gave up 8 bases; unmatched junction bases: 15. The CDR3 extends over 16 amino acids. The chain's CDR3 is CASSAPEAAGGEKLFF. The CDR3 DNA, read in part, is TGTGCCAGCAGCGCCCCCGAGGCGGCAGGGGGAGAAAAA. The whole variable domain, filled in from reference TRBV2 and TRBJ1-4, reads EPEVTQTPSHQVTQMGQEVILRCVPISNHLYFYWYRQILGQKVEFLVSFYNNEISEKSEIFDDQFSVERPDGSNFTLKIRSTKLEDSAMYFCASSAPEAAGGEKLFFGSGTQLSVL.

To note about this clone: The sequence runs out 3 residues before the end of the CDR3; the remainder is reconstructed from the germline J gene. This sequence joins TRBV7-7 and TRBJ2-2; D ambiguous. V lost 2 bases and J lost 5, with 6 bases in between. The germline gives CDR1 SSHAT, CDR2 FNYEAQ (reference sequence). This CDR3 has 13 residues. The sequenced CDR3 bases are TGTGCCAGCAGCTTATCACGGACCGGGGAG. Translating it yields CASSLSRTGE. The whole CDR3 is CASSLSRTGELFF.

The CDR3 sequence: CASRADKGVSYEQYF. CDR3 DNA (partial): TGTGCCAGCAGAGCTGACAAAGGGGTCTCCTACGAG. This sequence joins TRBV28 and TRBJ2-7; a weak D match, TRBD1 (5 bases). Sequencing ends 3 residues short of the CDR3 end; the germline J gene provides the rest. V was trimmed by 6 bases and J by 0 bases, leaving 15 bases between them. CDR3 length: 15 residues. The V gene's germline CDR1 is MDHEN and CDR2 SYDVKM.

Points on this clone: The observed sequence ends 3 residues before the CDR3 terminus, with the missing tail filled in from the germline J gene. The chain links TRBV7-2 to TRBJ2-3; a possible D gene is TRBD1 (7 bases). V lost 3 bases to trimming and J lost 4 bases, with 11 bases between them. The CDR3 has 14 amino acids. Germline V gene lookup returns CDR1 SGHTA and CDR2 FQGNSA. The CDR3 loop reads CASSLDRRADTQYF. Partial CDR3 DNA: TGTGCCAGCAGCTTGGACAGGAGGGCAGATACG. The variable domain in full, completed from reference TRBV7-2 and TRBJ2-3, reads GAGVSQSPSNKVTEKGKDVELRCDPISGHTALYWYRQSLGQGLEFLIYFQGNSAPDKSGLPSDRFSAERTGGSVSTLTIQRTQQEDSAVYLCASSLDRRADTQYFGPGTRLTVL.

About this clone: The missing CDR3 end, 3 residues past where the read stops, is filled in from the germline J gene. V usage is TRBV10-3 and J usage is TRBJ2-3; D is perhaps TRBD2 (5 bases). The germline CDR1 and CDR2 sequences are ENHRY and SYGVKD. Trimming removed 11 bases at V and 5 bases at J, with 14 bases between. The CDR3 is made up of 12 amino acids. The CDR3 DNA, read in part, is TGTGCCGGCTCCGGGGTGGGAGATACG. Translated: CAGSGVGDT. The whole CDR3 region reads CAGSGVGDTQYF.

A word on this clone: The read terminates 3 residues before the CDR3 end, so the remaining end is supplied by the germline J gene. This chain uses TRBV7-9 with TRBJ1-1, with a tentative D call TRBD1 (5 bases). Trimming removed 5 bases from V and 6 bases from J, with 19 bases in between. The CDR3 runs 15 residues. CDR1 is SEHNR, CDR2 FQNEAQ, per germline (reference sequence). Incomplete CDR3 DNA: TGTGCCAGCAGCCACGGTGAGAGGGTAGGGGCTGAA. Protein product: CASSHGERVGAE. The whole CDR3 is CASSHGERVGAEAFF.

About this clone itself: The sequence runs out 3 residues before the end of the CDR3; the remainder is reconstructed from the germline J gene. V is TRBV5-1 and J is TRBJ2-7, with a tentative D call TRBD2 (5 bases). V dropped 1 base and J dropped 4 bases, with 15 bases sitting between them. Germline CDR1 and CDR2: SGHRS and YFSETQ. The CDR3 is made up of 15 amino acids. CDR3 bases read: TGCGCCAGCAGCTTGATGGACCCCGGGGATTACGAG. The encoded protein is CASSLMDPGDYE. The full CDR3 sequence reads CASSLMDPGDYEQYF.

A note on this clone: The read terminates 3 residues before the CDR3 end, so the remaining end is supplied by the germline J gene. The V call is TRBV2, the J call TRBJ2-3; 15 bases are a match to TRBD2. There are 17 residues in the CDR3. Germline V gene data show CDR1 as SNHLY and CDR2 as FYNNEI. With 6 bases clipped from V and 2 bases from J, the junction kept 6 bases outside the gene matches. This chain's CDR3 is CASRPGLAGGNTDTQYF. Incomplete CDR3 DNA: TGTGCCAGCAGGCCGGGACTAGCGGGGGGAAACACAGATACG.

To note about this clone: The DNA ends 3 residues before the CDR3 does, and the rest of the CDR3 is filled in from the germline J gene. The genes are TRBV20-1 and TRBJ2-2; the match to TRBD2 covers 11 bases. CDR1 DFQATT and CDR2 SNEGSKA come from the germline V gene (reference sequence). The CDR3 covers 17 residues. The junction had 12 bases not matched to a gene; V was cut back by 3 bases and J by 6 bases. CDR3 DNA, as far as it was read: TGCAGTGCTAGTGGGCTAGCGGGAGGACAGAGGGCCGGGGAG. As protein: CSASGLAGGQRAGE. The whole CDR3 region reads CSASGLAGGQRAGELFF.

On this clone itself: Read sequence stops 3 residues before the CDR3 end, and the germline J gene provides the missing end. The chain has TRBV5-1 and TRBJ2-2; 10 bases map to TRBD2. V dropped 3 bases and J dropped 0; count of bases not matched to a gene: 5. Germline V CDR1 and CDR2: SGHRS, YFSETQ. This CDR3 is 17 amino acids long. The part of the CDR3 DNA that was read is TGCGCCAGCAGCTCGTCTAGCGGGGGAGCGAACACCGGGGAG. Translated, it gives CASSSSSGGANTGE. In full, the CDR3 is CASSSSSGGANTGELFF.

About this clone: The missing CDR3 end, 3 residues past where the read stops, is filled in from the germline J gene. The rearrangement links TRBV7-9 to TRBJ2-1; 8 nucleotides agree with TRBD2. The V segment lost 2 bases and the J segment 9 bases; nucleotides outside the gene matches: 6. CDR3 length equals 14 residues. CDR1 is SEHNR, CDR2 FQNEAQ, per germline (reference sequence). CDR3 DNA (partial): TGTGCCAGCAGCTTACCCGGGGGGGCCTTTGAG. As protein: CASSLPGGAFE. Given in full, the CDR3 is CASSLPGGAFEQFF.